These 9 T cell receptor beta chains share one sample of origin, sequenced in a study of PD-L1 blockade in urothelial cancer. Sequencing was performed with immunoSEQ multiplex PCR; in TCRdb, only in-frame clones are kept and a portion is missing. This sample has about 43,000 clones, with around 84% found just once. Time point noted: pretreatment peripheral blood. The starting material was PBMCs, obtained around atezolizumab (anti-PD-L1) treatment. The receptors originated from a man aged 55 to 69 with urothelial cancer.

The rearrangement joins TRBV19 to TRBJ2-1; perhaps TRBD2 as D (6 bases). Trimming shortened V by 8 bases and J by 5 bases, and 16 bases separated the two germline ends. This CDR3 comprises 14 residues. Germline V gene lookup returns CDR1 LNHDA and CDR2 SQIVND (reference sequence). The CDR3 sequence: CASAGRPPNNEQFF. CDR3 DNA: TGTGCCAGTGCCGGGAGACCCCCCAACAATGAGCAGTTCTTC.

CDR3 DNA: TGTGCCAGCAGCCCTCCAGGAACGAACACCGGGGAGCTGTTTTTT. The encoded protein is CASSPPGTNTGELFF. The gene calls are TRBV5-4 and TRBJ2-2, with D unclear. The V end was cut by 4 bases, the J end by 0 bases, with 10 bases between. This CDR3 comprises 15 residues. Germline V lookup: CDR1 SGHNT, CDR2 YYREEE (reference sequence).

This clone was detected a few times. The chain joins TRBV4-1 to TRBJ2-7, with 8 bases identical to TRBD1. CDR3 length: 15 residues. Germline values: CDR1 MGHRA, CDR2 YSYEKL. The V and J ends lost 3 bases and 4 bases, in that order; junction bases with no gene match: 8. The CDR3 bases are TGCGCCAGCAGCCACTCCGCGACAGGGGAGTACGAGCAGTACTTC. This gives the protein CASSHSATGEYEQYF.

The chain combines TRBV11-2 with TRBJ2-3; D might be TRBD1 (6 bases). Trimming removed 6 bases from V and 4 bases from J, with 8 bases in between. This CDR3 is built from 12 residues. Germline V gene sequence: CDR1 SGHAT, CDR2 FQNNGV. This chain's CDR3 is CASSRQADTQYF. For the CDR3, the DNA is TGTGCCAGCAGTCGACAGGCAGATACGCAGTATTTT.

The chain joins TRBV7-9 to TRBJ2-7; 10 bases are a match to TRBD2. Per germline, CDR1 SEHNR and CDR2 FQNEAQ (reference sequence). The CDR3 has 19 residues. Trimming took 2 bases from V and 4 from J; bases not matched to a gene: 17. The CDR3 region is CASSLSPTGLAGGRYEQYF. The DNA for the CDR3 is TGTGCCAGCAGCTTATCCCCCACTGGCTTAGCGGGAGGCAGGTACGAGCAGTACTTC.

This clone was seen only a few times. The chain has TRBV30 and TRBJ2-5; possible D gene TRBD2, 5 bases. This CDR3 spans 13 amino acids. Germline loops: CDR1 GTSNPN, CDR2 SVGIG (reference sequence). The V end was cut by 0 bases, the J end by 5 bases, with 10 bases between. The CDR3 protein is CAWSVTRAETQYF. The CDR3 bases are TGTGCCTGGAGTGTCACGCGGGCGGAGACCCAGTACTTC.

The chain carries TRBV7-8 and TRBJ1-5; 9 bases fit TRBD1. CDR3 length: 15 amino acids. The trim removed 5 bases at V and 6 bases at J, leaving 8 bases unmatched. Germline V gene lookup returns CDR1 SGHVS and CDR2 FQNEAQ. The CDR3 DNA reads as TGTGCCAGCAGCGGGGACAGGGTTGGGGCTCAGCCCCAGCATTTT. Translating it yields CASSGDRVGAQPQHF.

The V call is TRBV2, the J call TRBJ2-7; the D gene is possibly TRBD1 (5 bases). In germline, CDR1 is SNHLY, CDR2 FYNNEI. CDR3 size: 15 residues. V was trimmed by 7 bases and J by 2 bases, leaving 18 bases between them. The CDR3 nucleotides are TGTGCCAGCACTAGACAGACCCTGAAAACCTACGAGCAGTACTTC. Its protein is CASTRQTLKTYEQYF.

V is TRBV28 and J is TRBJ2-5; 8 nucleotides align to TRBD2. This CDR3 region has 13 residues. J gave up 4 bases and V 5 bases, and 3 bases lay outside the gene matches. Germline lookup yields CDR1 MDHEN and CDR2 SYDVKM. The CDR3 nucleotides read TGTGCCAGCAGTCTGGCGGGGGGAGAGACCCAGTACTTC. Its translation: CASSLAGGETQYF.